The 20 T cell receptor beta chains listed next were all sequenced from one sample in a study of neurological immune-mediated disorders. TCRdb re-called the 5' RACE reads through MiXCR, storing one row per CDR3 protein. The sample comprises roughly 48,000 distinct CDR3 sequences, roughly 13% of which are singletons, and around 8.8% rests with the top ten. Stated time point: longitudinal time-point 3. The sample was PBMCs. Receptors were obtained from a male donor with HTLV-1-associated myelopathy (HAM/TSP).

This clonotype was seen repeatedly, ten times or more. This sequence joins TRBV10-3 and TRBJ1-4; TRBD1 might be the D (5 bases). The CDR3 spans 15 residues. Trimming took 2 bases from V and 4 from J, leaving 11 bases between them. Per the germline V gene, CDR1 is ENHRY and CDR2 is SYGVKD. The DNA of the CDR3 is TGTGCCATCAGTGAGACCGGGACGATTAATGAAAAACTGTTTTTT. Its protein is CAISETGTINEKLFF.

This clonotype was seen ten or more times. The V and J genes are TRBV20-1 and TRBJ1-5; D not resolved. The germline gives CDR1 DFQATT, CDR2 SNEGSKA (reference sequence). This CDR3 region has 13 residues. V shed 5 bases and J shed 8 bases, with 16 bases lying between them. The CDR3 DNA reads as TGCAGTGCTCTAGAGCCAGGTACGGAGCCCCAGCATTTT. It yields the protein CSALEPGTEPQHF.

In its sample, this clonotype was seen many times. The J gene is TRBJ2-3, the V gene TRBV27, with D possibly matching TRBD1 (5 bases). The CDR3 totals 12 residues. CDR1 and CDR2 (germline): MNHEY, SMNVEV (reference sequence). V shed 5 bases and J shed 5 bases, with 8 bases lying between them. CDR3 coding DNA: TGTGCCAGCAGTCGACAGCAAGATACGCAGTATTTT. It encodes CASSRQQDTQYF.

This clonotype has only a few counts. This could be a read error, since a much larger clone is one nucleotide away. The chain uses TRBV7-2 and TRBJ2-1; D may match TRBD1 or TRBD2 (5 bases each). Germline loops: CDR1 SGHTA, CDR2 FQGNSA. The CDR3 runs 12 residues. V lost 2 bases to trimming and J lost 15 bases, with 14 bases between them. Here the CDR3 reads CASSLKGTGPFF. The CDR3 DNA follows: TGTGCCAGCAGCTTAAAAGGGACGGGACCGTTCTTC.

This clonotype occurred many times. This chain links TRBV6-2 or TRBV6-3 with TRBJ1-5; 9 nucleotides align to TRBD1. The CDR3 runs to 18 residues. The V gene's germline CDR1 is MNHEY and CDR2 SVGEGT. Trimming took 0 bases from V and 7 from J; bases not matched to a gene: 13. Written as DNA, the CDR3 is TGTGCCAGCAGTTACTCGAATGTCGCCGGGACAGGGATCCAGCCCCAGCATTTT. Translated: CASSYSNVAGTGIQPQHF.

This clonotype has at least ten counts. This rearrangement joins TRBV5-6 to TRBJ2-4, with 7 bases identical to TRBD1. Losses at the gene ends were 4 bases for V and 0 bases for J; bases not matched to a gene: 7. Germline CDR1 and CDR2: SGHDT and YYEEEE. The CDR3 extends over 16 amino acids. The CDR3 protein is CASSPPGTVAKNIQYF. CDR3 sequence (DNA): TGTGCCAGCAGCCCACCCGGGACAGTAGCCAAAAACATTCAGTACTTC.

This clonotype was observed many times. In DNA, the CDR3 is TGTGCCAGCAGTGAGGAGACAGTGAACACTGAAGCTTTCTTT. The encoded protein is CASSEETVNTEAFF. This sequence joins TRBV2 and TRBJ1-1; D is perhaps TRBD1 (5 bases). CDR3 size: 14 residues. Germline V gives CDR1 SNHLY, CDR2 FYNNEI. The germline V and J ends were trimmed by 3 bases and 0 bases, with 8 bases remaining between them.

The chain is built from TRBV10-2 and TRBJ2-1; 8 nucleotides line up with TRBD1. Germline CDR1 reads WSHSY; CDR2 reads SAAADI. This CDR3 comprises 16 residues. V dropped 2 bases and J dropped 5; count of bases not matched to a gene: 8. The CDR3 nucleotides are TGCGCCAGCAGTGAGGAGGCAGGGGGCTGGGACAATGAGCAGTTCTTC. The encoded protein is CASSEEAGGWDNEQFF.

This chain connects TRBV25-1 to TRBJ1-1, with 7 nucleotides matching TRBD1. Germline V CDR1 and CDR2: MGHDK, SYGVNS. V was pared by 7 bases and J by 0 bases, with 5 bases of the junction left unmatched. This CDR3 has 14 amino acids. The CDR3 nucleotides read TGTGCCAGCAAAAGACAGGGAATGAACACTGAAGCTTTCTTT. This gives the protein CASKRQGMNTEAFF.

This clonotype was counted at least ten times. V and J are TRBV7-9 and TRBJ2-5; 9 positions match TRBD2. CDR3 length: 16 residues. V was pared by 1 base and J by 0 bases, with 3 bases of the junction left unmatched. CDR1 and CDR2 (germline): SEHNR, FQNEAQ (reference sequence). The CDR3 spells CASSLGVAGDQETQYF. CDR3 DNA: TGTGCCAGCAGCTTAGGGGTAGCGGGGGACCAAGAGACCCAGTACTTC.

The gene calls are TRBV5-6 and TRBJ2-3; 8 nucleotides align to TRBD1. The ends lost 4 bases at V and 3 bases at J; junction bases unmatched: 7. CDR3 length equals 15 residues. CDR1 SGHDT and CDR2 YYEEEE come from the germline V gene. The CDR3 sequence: CASSTWTGYTDTQYF. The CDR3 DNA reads TGTGCCAGCAGCACATGGACAGGGTATACAGATACGCAGTATTTT.

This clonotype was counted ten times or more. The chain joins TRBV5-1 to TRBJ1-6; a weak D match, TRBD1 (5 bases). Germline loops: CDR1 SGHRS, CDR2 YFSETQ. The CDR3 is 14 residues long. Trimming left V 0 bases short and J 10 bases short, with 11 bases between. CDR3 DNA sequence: TGCGCCAGCAGCTTGGGACAGAGTAACTCACCCCTCCACTTT. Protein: CASSLGQSNSPLHF.

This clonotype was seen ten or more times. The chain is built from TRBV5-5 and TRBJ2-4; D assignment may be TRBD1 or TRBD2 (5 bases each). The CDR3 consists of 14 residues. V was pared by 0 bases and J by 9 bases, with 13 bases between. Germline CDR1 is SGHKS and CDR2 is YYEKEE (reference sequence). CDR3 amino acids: CASSLAGADPIQYF. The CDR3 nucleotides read TGTGCCAGCAGCTTGGCCGGGGCCGACCCCATTCAGTACTTC. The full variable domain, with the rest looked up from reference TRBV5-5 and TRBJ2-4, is DAGVTQSPTHLIKTRGQQVTLRCSPISGHKSVSWYQQVLGQGPQFIFQYYEKEERGRGNFPDRFSARQFPNYSSELNVNALLLGDSALYLCASSLAGADPIQYFGAGTRLSVL.

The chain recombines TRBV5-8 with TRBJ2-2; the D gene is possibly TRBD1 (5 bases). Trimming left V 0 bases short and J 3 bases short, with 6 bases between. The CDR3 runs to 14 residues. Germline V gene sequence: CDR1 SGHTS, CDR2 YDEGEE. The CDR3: CASSLGGHTGELFF. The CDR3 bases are TGTGCCAGCAGCTTGGGGGGCCACACCGGGGAGCTGTTTTTT.

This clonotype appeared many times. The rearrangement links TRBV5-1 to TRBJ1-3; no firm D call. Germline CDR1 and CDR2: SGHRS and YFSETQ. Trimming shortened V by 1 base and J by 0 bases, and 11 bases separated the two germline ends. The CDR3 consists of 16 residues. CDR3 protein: CASSLLSIRSGNTIYF. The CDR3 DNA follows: TGCGCCAGCAGCTTGTTGTCCATCCGCTCTGGAAACACCATATATTTT.

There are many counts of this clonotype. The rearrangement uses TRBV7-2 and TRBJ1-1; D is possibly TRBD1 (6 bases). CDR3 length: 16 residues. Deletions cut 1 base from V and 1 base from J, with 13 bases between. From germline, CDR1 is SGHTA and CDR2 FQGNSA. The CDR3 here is CASSLEGGRTNTEAFF. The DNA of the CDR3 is TGTGCCAGCAGCTTAGAAGGGGGACGGACGAACACTGAAGCTTTCTTT.

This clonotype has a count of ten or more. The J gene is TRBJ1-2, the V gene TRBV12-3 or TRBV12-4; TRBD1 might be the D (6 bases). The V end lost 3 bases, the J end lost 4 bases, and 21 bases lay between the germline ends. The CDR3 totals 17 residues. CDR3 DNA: TGTGCCAGCAGTTTTCTCTTGGGGGGCAGCAATTCCTATGGCTACACCTTC. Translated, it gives CASSFLLGGSNSYGYTF.

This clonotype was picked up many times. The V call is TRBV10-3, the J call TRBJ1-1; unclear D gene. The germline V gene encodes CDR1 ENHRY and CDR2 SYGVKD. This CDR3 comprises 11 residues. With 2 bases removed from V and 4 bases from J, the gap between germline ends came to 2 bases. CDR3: CAISEGTEAFF. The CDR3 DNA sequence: TGTGCCATCAGTGAGGGCACTGAAGCTTTCTTT.

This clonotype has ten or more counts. The CDR3 DNA is TGCGCCAGCAGTAAATACAGGGAAGGAAAGACCCAGTACTTC. Translated, it gives CASSKYREGKTQYF. The rearrangement uses TRBV10-1 and TRBJ2-5, with D perhaps TRBD1 (6 bases). CDR1 is WNHNN and CDR2 is SYGVQD in the germline V gene (reference sequence). The CDR3 is made up of 14 amino acids. The germline V and J ends were trimmed by 5 bases and 6 bases, with 16 bases remaining between them.

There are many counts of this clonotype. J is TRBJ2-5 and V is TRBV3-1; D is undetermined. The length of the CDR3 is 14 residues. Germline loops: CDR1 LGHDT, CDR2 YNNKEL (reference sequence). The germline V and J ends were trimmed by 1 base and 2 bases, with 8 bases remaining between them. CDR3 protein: CASSQAMGQETQYF. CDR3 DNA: TGTGCCAGCAGCCAAGCTATGGGGCAAGAGACCCAGTACTTC.